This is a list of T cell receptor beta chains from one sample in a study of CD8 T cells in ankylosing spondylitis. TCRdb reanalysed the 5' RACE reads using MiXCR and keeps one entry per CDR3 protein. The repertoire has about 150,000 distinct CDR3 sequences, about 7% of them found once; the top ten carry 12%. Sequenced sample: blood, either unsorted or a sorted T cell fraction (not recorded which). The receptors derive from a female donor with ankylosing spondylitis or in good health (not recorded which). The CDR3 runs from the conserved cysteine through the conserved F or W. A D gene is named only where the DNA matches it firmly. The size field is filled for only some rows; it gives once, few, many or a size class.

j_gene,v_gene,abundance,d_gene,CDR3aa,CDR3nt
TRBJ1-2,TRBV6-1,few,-,CASSEGKGIYGYTF,TGTGCCAGCAGTGAAGGGAAGGGGATCTATGGCTACACCTTC
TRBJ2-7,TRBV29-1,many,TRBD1,CSVYSGQGSYEQYF,TGCAGCGTCTATTCGGGACAGGGCTCCTACGAGCAGTACTTC
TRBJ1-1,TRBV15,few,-,CATSRGEGREAFF,TGTGCCACCAGCAGAGGAGAAGGACGGGAAGCTTTCTTT
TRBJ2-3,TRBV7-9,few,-,CASSFSGTGGTDTQYF,TGTGCCAGCAGCTTTTCGGGAACAGGCGGCACAGATACGCAGTATTTT
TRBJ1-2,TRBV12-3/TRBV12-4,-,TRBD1,CAGQGGRGYTF,TGTGCGGGACAGGGTGGCCGCGGCTACACCTTC
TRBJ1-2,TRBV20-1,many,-,CSARGGNGYTF,TGCAGTGCTAGAGGCGGGAATGGCTACACCTTC
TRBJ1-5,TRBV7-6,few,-,CASSLGQINQPQHF,TGTGCCAGCAGCTTAGGGCAGATCAATCAGCCCCAGCATTTT
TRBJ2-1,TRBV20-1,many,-,CSARDPQAGRYNEQFF,TGCAGTGCTAGAGATCCCCAAGCAGGGAGGTACAATGAGCAGTTCTTC
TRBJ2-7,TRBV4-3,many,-,CASSQDSGVGEQYF,TGCGCCAGCAGCCAAGATTCGGGCGTGGGCGAGCAGTACTTC
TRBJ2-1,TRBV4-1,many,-,CASSQAVSPPGDEQFF,TGCGCCAGCAGCCAAGCGGTTAGTCCCCCGGGCGATGAGCAGTTCTTC
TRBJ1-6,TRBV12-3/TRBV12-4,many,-,CASSLGAENSPLHF,TGTGCCAGCAGTTTGGGGGCAGAGAATTCACCCCTCCACTTT
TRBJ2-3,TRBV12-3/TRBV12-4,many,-,CASSFRGPSTDTQYF,TGTGCCAGCAGCTTCCGGGGCCCGAGCACAGATACGCAGTATTTT
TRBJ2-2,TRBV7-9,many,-,CASSLYGAGNTGELFF,TGTGCCAGCAGCTTATACGGGGCCGGGAACACCGGGGAGCTGTTTTTT
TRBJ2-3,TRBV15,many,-,CATSGPFGQLTDTQYF,TGTGCCACCAGCGGTCCCTTCGGGCAGCTCACAGATACGCAGTATTTT
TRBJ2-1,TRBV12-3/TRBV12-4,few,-,CASSLGYGEFNEQFF,TGTGCCAGCAGTTTAGGCTACGGAGAGTTCAATGAGCAGTTCTTC
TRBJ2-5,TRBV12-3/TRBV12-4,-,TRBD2,CASSRGLAGVETQYF,TGTGCCAGCAGCCGTGGACTAGCGGGGGTGGAGACCCAGTACTTC
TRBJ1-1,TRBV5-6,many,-,CASSYGRLDGGAFF,TGTGCCAGCAGCTACGGTCGTCTCGATGGAGGAGCTTTCTTT
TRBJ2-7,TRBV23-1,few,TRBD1,CASSQSRDWEWGSSGTATYEQYF,TGCGCCAGCAGTCAATCTCGAGACTGGGAATGGGGTTCTTCCGGGACAGCTACCTACGAGCAGTACTTC
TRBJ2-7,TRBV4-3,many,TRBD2,CASSQETSDTPYEQYF,TGCGCCAGCAGCCAAGAAACTAGCGATACACCCTACGAGCAGTACTTC
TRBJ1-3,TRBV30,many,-,CAWSAGNTIYF,TGTGCCTGGAGCGCTGGAAACACCATATATTTT
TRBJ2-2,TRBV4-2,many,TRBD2,CASSQDVVSGGLNTGELFF,TGTGCCAGCAGCCAAGACGTGGTTAGCGGGGGACTTAACACCGGGGAGCTGTTTTTT
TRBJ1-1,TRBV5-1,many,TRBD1,CASSWNDRDTEAFF,TGCGCCAGCAGCTGGAATGACAGGGACACTGAAGCTTTCTTT
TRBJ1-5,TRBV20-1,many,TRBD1,CSARGGTGPGQPQHF,TGCAGTGCTAGAGGGGGGACAGGGCCTGGGCAGCCCCAGCATTTT
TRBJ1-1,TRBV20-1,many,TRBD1,CSARATGANTEAFF,TGCAGTGCTAGAGCGACAGGGGCGAACACTGAAGCTTTCTTT
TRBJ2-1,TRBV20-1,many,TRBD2,CSASGGGIHYNEQFF,TGCAGTGCTAGTGGCGGGGGGATCCATTACAATGAGCAGTTCTTC